This is a list of T cell receptor beta chains from one sample in a study of blood T cell repertoires in COVID-19. Generated by immunoSEQ multiplex PCR, the TCRdb table keeps only in-frame clones and is missing some. Altogether over 120,000 clones are present, about nine tenths being singletons, with the ten largest covering roughly 4.3%. Material: PBMCs or T cells enriched from blood (not recorded which). The origin of the receptors is a man aged 50 or older who had recovered from COVID-19. The CDR3 runs from the conserved cysteine through the conserved F or W. D genes are given only for firm matches. Clone size is not always given. Where it is, it says once, few, many or a class for expanded clones.

>TRBJ1-1|TRBV29-1|TRBD1|.
CSVSQQGGGTEAFF
TGCAGCGTCTCACAACAGGGGGGTGGAACTGAAGCTTTCTTT
>TRBJ2-2|TRBV7-2|.|once
CASTRERINTGELFF
TGTGCCAGCACCCGGGAGAGAATTAACACCGGGGAGCTGTTTTTT
>TRBJ1-6|TRBV9|.|.
CASSVGGQSPLHF
TGTGCCAGCAGCGTAGGAGGGCAATCACCCCTCCACTTT
>TRBJ1-5|TRBV7-8|TRBD1|few
CASRRQGSNQPQHF
TGTGCCAGCAGAAGACAGGGGAGCAATCAGCCCCAGCATTTT
>TRBJ1-1|TRBV5-6|.|.
CASSLIRSFTEAFF
TGTGCCAGCAGCTTGATCAGGTCTTTCACTGAAGCTTTCTTT
>TRBJ1-1|TRBV5-5|.|few
CASSLFVAVYTEAFF
TGTGCCAGCAGCTTGTTCGTCGCAGTATACACTGAAGCTTTCTTT
>TRBJ1-2|TRBV12-3/TRBV12-4|.|.
CASSRASTGGTF
TGTGCCAGCAGCCGGGCTTCGACAGGCGGCACCTTC
>TRBJ1-1|TRBV15|TRBD1|.
CATRPRTGDVTEAFF
TGTGCCACCAGACCAAGGACAGGGGATGTCACTGAAGCTTTCTTT
>TRBJ2-3|TRBV27|.|.
CASSFLSADTQYF
TGTGCCAGCAGTTTTCTAAGCGCAGATACGCAGTATTTT
>TRBJ1-2|TRBV3-1/TRBV3-2|.|few
CASSQAAYGYTF
TGTGCCAGCAGCCAGGCGGCCTATGGCTACACCTTC
>TRBJ1-5|TRBV19|TRBD1|.
CASSIGFYRGRGGQPQHF
TGTGCCAGTAGTATAGGGTTCTACAGGGGGCGAGGGGGTCAGCCCCAGCATTTT
>TRBJ1-6|TRBV19|.|.
CASSADLGVSSYNSPLHF
TGTGCCAGTAGTGCTGACCTAGGGGTCAGCTCCTATAATTCACCCCTCCACTTT